The clone carrying this T cell receptor (beta chain) was counted at least ten times. The antigen is not known. The length of the CDR3 is 15 residues. With 6 bases clipped from V and 3 bases from J, the junction kept 3 bases outside the gene matches. CDR1 is MNHEY and CDR2 is SMNVEV in the germline V gene (reference sequence). Expressed TCRB transcripts were sequenced, since all the RNA that had been isolated was reverse transcribed. Measured with immunoSEQ multiplex PCR; TCRdb has only the in-frame clones, and not every one. This table has 200,000 to 250,000 clones, around 9.9% appearing once. This sample is part of a study of beta chain features in type 1 diabetes. Study context: Sorted cell examination encompassed approximately 98,000,000 cells across all samples. Whole-study findings and limits: Within the patient group, naive, central memory and Treg TCRB repertoires appeared more similar to each other than within healthy donors.

The sequence was collected from a man younger than 35 in good health. The sequencing input was central memory CD4+ T cells from blood. V and J are TRBV27 and TRBJ2-5; 14 positions match TRBD2. The CDR3 loop is CASSRGLAGEETQYF. CDR3 DNA: TGTGCCAGCAGCCGGGGACTAGCGGGAGAAGAGACCCAGTACTTC.